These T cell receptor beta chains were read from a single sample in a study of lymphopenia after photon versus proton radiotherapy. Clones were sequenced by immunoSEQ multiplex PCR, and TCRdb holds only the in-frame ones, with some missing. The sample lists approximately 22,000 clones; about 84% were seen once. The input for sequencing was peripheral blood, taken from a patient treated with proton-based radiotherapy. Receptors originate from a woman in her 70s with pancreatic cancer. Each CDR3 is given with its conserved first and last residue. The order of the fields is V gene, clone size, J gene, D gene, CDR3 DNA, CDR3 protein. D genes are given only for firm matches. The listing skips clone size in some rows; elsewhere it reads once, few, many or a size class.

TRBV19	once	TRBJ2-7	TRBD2	TGTGCCAGTAGTACCGGACTAGTCTACGAGCAGTACTTC	CASSTGLVYEQYF
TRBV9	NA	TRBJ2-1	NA	TGTGCCAGCAGCGTCAGCTTCCGCGGACTCTCTTACAATGAGCAGTTCTTC	CASSVSFRGLSYNEQFF
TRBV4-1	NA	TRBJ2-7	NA	TGCGCCAGCAGCCAAGCCCGGTTAGACGAGCAGTACTTC	CASSQARLDEQYF
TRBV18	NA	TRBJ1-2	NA	TGTGCCAGCTCTCCACGGCCACAGTTTGATGGCTACACCTTC	CASSPRPQFDGYTF
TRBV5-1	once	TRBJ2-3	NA	TGCGCCAGCAGCTTGGTACCGGGCCCCAATACGCAGTATTTT	CASSLVPGPNTQYF
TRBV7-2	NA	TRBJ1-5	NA	TGTGCCAGCAGCTTATTGGAATCGACAGTGCCCCAGCATTTT	CASSLLESTVPQHF
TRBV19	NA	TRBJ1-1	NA	TGTGCCAGTAGTGTATACATGAACACTGAAGCTTTCTTT	CASSVYMNTEAFF
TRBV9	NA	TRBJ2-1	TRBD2	TGTGCCAGCAGCCTCCCGCTGGGACTAGCGGGAGACAATGAGCAGTTCTTC	CASSLPLGLAGDNEQFF
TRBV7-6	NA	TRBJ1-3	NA	TGTGCCAGCAGCTTAGCGCCCGGCCAGGGTCGGGTCGGAAACACCATATATTTT	CASSLAPGQGRVGNTIYF
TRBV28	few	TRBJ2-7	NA	TGTGCCAGCACTTCGGGAGTTGACTACGAGCAGTACTTC	CASTSGVDYEQYF
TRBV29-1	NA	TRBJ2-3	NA	TGCAGCGTTGGCCTTCTAGCCGGGTCGGGGGCAGATACGCAGTATTTT	CSVGLLAGSGADTQYF
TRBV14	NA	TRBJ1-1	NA	TGTGCCAGCCAAAGTGGTTACACTGAAGCTTTCTTT	CASQSGYTEAFF
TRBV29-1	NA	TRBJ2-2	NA	TGCAGCGTTGAGACAGGCTTGAACACCGGGGAGCTGTTTTTT	CSVETGLNTGELFF
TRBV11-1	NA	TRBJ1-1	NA	TGTGCCAGCAGCTTCTCGGGGTGGAACCCTGAAGCTTTCTTT	CASSFSGWNPEAFF
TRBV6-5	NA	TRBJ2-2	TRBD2	TGTGCCAGCAGTTTGGGACTATGGAACACCGGGGAGCTGTTTTTT	CASSLGLWNTGELFF
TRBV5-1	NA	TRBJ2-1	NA	TGCGCCAGCAGCTTGGAGACTAGTTGGGAGCAGTTCTTC	CASSLETSWEQFF
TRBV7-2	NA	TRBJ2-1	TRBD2	TGTGCCAGCAGCCAGTACCGAAGGTCCGGGACTAGGGCCAATGAGCAGTTCTTC	CASSQYRRSGTRANEQFF
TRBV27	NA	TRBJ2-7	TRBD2	TGTGCCAGCAGTTTAACTAGCGGGAGTACGTACGAGCAGTACTTC	CASSLTSGSTYEQYF
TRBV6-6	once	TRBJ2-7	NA	TGTGCCAGCAGTTTGACTCTCTCCTACGAGCAGTACTTC	CASSLTLSYEQYF
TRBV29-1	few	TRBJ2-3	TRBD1	TGCAGCGCTGTGGGGACAGGGGACACGGATACGCAGTATTTT	CSAVGTGDTDTQYF
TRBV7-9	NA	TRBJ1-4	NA	TGTGCCAGCAGTCGGACCCACGAAAAACTGTTTTTT	CASSRTHEKLFF
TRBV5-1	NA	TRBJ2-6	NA	TGCGCCAGCAGTTCCTACTCTGGGGCCAACGTCCTGACTTTC	CASSSYSGANVLTF
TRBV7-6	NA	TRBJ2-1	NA	TGTGCCAGCAGCCCTCTAGACTACAATGAGCAGTTCTTC	CASSPLDYNEQFF
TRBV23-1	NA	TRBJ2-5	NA	TGCGCCAGCAGTCAAAACCCCTCCCCGGGACAATCATTGGAGACCCAGTACTTC	CASSQNPSPGQSLETQYF
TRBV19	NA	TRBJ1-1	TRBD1	TGTGCCAGTAGTATTCGGACAGGGAACACTGAAGCTTTCTTT	CASSIRTGNTEAFF
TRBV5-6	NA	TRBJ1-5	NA	TGTGCCAGCAGCTTGGACAATAGCAATCAGCCCCAGCATTTT	CASSLDNSNQPQHF
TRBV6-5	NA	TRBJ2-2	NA	TGTGCCAGCAGTCTTACACCTATTAACACCGGGGAGCTGTTTTTT	CASSLTPINTGELFF
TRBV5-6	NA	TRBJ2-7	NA	TGTGCCAGCAGCTTAGGGGAACAGTATGCCTACGAGCAGTACTTC	CASSLGEQYAYEQYF
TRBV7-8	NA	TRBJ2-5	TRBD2	TGTGCCAGCAGCGTGCGGGAGCTTCCGACAGAGACCCAGTACTTC	CASSVRELPTETQYF
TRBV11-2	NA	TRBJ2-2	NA	TGTGCCAGCAGCTTTAGGGGGACCGGGGAGCTGTTTTTT	CASSFRGTGELFF
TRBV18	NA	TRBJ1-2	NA	TGTGCCAGCTCCCCATTGTTGGGGGATGGCTACACCTTC	CASSPLLGDGYTF
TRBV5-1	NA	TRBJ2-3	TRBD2	TGCGCCAGCAGCTTGACTGGGACTAGCCTGGATACGCAGTATTTT	CASSLTGTSLDTQYF
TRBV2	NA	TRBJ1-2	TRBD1	TGTGCCAGCACCCCGGACAGGGGGGATGGCTACACCTTC	CASTPDRGDGYTF
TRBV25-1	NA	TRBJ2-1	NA	TGTGCCAGCAGCCCGACTTCCTTCTCCTACAATGAGCAGTTCTTC	CASSPTSFSYNEQFF
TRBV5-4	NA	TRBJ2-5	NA	TGTGCCAGCAGCTTGGGTCTGGCAGGGCCAGAGACCCAGTACTTC	CASSLGLAGPETQYF
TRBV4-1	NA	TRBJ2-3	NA	TGCGCCAGCAGCCAAGCCACAGATACGCAGTATTTT	CASSQATDTQYF
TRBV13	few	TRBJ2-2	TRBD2	TGTGCCAGCAGCTTAGCGGTTAGCGGGCTCACCGGGGAGCTGTTTTTT	CASSLAVSGLTGELFF
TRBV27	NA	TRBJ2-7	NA	TGTGCCAGCAGTTTGGGCCCGGGCTCCTACGAGCAGTACTTC	CASSLGPGSYEQYF
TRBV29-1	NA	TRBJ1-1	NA	TGCAGCGTTGTTCGGGGGAACACTGAAGCTTTCTTT	CSVVRGNTEAFF
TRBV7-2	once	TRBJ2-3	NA	TGTGCCAGCAGCTTAGACAGGGTGGCCACAGATACGCAGTATTTT	CASSLDRVATDTQYF
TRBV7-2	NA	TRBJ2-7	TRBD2	TGTGCCAGCAGCTTAGTAAGCGGGGGCTCCCCCGTTCCTTCCTACGAGCAGTACTTC	CASSLVSGGSPVPSYEQYF
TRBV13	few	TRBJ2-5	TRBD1	TGTGCCAGCAGCCTAGGACAGGGAGTCGCGGAGACCCAGTACTTC	CASSLGQGVAETQYF
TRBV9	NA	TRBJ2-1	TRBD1	TGTGCCAGCAGCCGGGACAGGGCGACCTACAATGAGCAGTTCTTC	CASSRDRATYNEQFF
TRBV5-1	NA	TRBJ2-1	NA	TGCGCCAGCAGCTTCCGTGAAATGGTCTCCTACAATGAGCAGTTCTTC	CASSFREMVSYNEQFF
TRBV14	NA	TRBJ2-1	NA	TGTGCCAGCAGCCAAGATCAGGGGAGTTACAATGAGCAGTTCTTC	CASSQDQGSYNEQFF
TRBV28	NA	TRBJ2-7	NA	TGTGCCAGCAGTCTAGGAGGAGGGCCGCTTAACGAGCAGTACTTC	CASSLGGGPLNEQYF